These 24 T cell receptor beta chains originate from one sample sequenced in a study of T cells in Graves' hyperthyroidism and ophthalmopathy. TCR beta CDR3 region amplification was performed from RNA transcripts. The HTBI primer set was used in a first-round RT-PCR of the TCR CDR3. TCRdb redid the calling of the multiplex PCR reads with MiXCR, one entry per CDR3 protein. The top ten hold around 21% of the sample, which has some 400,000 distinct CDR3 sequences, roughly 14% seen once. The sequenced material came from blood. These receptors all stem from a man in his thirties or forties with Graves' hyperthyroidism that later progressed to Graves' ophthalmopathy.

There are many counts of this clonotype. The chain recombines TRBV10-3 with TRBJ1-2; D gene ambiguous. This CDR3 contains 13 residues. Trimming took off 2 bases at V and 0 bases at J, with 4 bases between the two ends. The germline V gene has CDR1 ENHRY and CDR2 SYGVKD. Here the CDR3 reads CAISENPNYGYTF. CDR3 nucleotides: TGTGCCATCAGTGAGAATCCTAACTATGGCTACACCTTC.

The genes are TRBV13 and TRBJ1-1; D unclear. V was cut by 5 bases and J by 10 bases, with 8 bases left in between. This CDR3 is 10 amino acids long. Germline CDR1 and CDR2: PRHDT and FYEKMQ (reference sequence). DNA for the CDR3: TGTGCCAGCAGCCCCTCGGCAGCTTTCTTT. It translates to CASSPSAAFF.

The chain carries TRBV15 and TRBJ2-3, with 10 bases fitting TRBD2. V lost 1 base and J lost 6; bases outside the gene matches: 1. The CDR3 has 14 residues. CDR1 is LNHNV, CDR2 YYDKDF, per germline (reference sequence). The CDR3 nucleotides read TGTGCCACCAGCAGAGGGACTAGCGGCGATACGCAGTATTTT. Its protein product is CATSRGTSGDTQYF.

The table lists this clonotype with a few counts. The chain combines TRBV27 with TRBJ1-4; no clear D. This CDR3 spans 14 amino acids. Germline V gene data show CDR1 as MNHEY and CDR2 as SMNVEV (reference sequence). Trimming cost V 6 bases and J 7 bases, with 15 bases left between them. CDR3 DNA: TGTGCCAGCAGGAAGGGTTCGGGTTTTGAAAAACTGTTTTTT. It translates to CASRKGSGFEKLFF.

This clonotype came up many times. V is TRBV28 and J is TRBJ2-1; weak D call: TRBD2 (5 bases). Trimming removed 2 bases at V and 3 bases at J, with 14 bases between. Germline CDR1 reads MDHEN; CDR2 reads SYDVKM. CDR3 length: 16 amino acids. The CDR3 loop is CASSLVRLRDYNEQFF. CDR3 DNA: TGTGCCAGCAGTTTAGTCAGGTTGAGGGACTACAATGAGCAGTTCTTC.

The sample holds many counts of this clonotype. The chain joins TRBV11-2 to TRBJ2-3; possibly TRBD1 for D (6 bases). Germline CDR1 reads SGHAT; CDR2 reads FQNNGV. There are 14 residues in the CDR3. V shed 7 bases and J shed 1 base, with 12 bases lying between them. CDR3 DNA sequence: TGTGCCAGCAACGACTACAGGGGCACAGATACGCAGTATTTT. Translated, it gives CASNDYRGTDTQYF.

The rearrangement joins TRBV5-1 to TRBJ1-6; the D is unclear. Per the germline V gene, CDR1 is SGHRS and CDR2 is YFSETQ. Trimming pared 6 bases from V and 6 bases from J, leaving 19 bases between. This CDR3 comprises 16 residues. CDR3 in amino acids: CASTDNRGAGNSPLHF. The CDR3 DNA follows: TGCGCCAGCACCGATAACCGGGGAGCGGGTAATTCACCCCTCCACTTT.

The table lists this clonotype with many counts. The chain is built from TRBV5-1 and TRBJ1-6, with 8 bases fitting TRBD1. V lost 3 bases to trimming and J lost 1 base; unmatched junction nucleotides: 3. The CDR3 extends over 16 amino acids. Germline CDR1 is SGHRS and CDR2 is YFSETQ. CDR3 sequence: CASSSTGESYNSPLHF. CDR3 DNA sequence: TGCGCCAGCAGCTCGACAGGGGAATCCTATAATTCACCCCTCCACTTT.

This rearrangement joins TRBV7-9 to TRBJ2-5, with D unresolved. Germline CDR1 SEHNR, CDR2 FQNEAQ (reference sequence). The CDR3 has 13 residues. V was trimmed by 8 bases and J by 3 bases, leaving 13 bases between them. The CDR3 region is CASRGLKEETQYF. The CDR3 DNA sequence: TGTGCCAGCCGAGGATTAAAGGAAGAGACCCAGTACTTC. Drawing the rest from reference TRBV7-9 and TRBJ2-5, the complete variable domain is DTGVSQNPRHKITKRGQNVTFRCDPISEHNRLYWYRQTLGQGPEFLTYFQNEAQLEKSRLLSDRFSAERPKGSFSTLEIQRTEQGDSAMYLCASRGLKEETQYFGPGTRLLVL.

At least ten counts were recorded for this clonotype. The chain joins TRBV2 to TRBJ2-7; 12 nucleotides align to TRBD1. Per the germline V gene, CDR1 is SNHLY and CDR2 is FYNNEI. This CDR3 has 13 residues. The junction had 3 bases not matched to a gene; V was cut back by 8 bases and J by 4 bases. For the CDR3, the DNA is TGTGCCAGCCAGGGACAGGGGGCTTACGAGCAGTACTTC. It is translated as CASQGQGAYEQYF.

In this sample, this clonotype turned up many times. The CDR3 DNA reads TGTGCCAGCACCCCCCCCCCGGGACAGGGGACAGATACGCAGTATTTT. As protein: CASTPPPGQGTDTQYF. The chain couples TRBV13 to TRBJ2-3; 10 bases map to TRBD1. The CDR3 has 16 amino acids. CDR1 PRHDT and CDR2 FYEKMQ come from the germline V gene (reference sequence). J gave up 3 bases and V 7 bases, and 10 bases lay outside the gene matches.

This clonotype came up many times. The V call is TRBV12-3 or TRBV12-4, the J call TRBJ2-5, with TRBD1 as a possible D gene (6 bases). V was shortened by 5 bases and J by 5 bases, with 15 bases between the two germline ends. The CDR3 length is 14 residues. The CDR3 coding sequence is TGTGCCAGCAGTCCACCGGACAGTGACGAGACCCAGTACTTC. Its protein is CASSPPDSDETQYF.

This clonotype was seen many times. This CDR3 is CASIERDRWPLNQPQHF. CDR3 sequence (DNA): TGTGCCAGCATAGAACGGGACAGATGGCCATTGAATCAGCCCCAGCATTTT. The rearrangement joins TRBV7-3 to TRBJ1-5; TRBD1 aligns across 7 bases. The CDR3 contains 17 residues. The ends lost 7 bases at V and 4 bases at J; junction bases unmatched: 16. Germline CDR1 is SGHTA and CDR2 is FQGTGA.

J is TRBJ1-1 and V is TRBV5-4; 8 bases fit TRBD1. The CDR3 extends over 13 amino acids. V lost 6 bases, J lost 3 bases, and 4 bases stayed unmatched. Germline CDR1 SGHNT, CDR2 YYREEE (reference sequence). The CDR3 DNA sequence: TGTGCCAGCACCAACAGGGGGGACACTGAAGCTTTCTTT. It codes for CASTNRGDTEAFF.

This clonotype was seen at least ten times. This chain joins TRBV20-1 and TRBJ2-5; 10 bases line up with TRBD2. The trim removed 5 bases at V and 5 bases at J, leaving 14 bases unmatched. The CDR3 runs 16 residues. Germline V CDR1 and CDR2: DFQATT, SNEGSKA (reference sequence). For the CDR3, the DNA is TGCAGTGCTCAGTCACCGGAGCGGGGGGGCATGGAGACCCAGTACTTC. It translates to CSAQSPERGGMETQYF.

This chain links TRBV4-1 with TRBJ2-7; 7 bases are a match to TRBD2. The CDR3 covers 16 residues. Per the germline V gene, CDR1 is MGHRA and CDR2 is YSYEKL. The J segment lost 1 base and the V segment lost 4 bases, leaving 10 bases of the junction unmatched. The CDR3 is CASSPPGLHSSYEQYF. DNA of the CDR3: TGCGCCAGCAGCCCACCGGGACTACATTCTTCCTACGAGCAGTACTTC.

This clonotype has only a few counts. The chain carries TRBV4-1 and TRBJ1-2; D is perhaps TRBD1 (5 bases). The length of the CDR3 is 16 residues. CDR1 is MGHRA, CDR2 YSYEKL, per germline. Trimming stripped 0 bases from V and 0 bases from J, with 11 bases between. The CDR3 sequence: CASSQEWDPANYGYTF. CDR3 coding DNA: TGCGCCAGCAGCCAAGAATGGGACCCCGCTAACTATGGCTACACCTTC.

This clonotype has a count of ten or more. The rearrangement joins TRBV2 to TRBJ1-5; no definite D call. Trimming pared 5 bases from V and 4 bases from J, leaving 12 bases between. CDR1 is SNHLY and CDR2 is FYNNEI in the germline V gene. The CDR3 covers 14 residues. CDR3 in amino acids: CASSFHGENQPQHF. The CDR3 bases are TGTGCCAGCAGTTTCCATGGGGAAAATCAGCCCCAGCATTTT.

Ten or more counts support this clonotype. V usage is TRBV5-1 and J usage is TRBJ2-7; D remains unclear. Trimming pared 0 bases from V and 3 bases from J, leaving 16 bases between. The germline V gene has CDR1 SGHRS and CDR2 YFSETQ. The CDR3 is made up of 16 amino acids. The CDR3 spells CASSLDPTLTIYEQYF. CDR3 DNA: TGCGCCAGCAGCTTGGATCCGACTCTTACGATCTACGAGCAGTACTTC.

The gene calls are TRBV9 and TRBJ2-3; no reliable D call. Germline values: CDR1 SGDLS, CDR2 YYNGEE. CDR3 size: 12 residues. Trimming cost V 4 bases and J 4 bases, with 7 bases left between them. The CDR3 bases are TGTGCCAGCAGCATCTCGTCAGATACGCAGTATTTT. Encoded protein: CASSISSDTQYF.

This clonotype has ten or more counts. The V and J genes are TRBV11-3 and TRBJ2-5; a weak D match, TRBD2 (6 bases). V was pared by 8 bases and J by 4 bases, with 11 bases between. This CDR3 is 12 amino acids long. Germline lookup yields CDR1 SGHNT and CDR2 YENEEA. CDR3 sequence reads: CASGGFRETQYF. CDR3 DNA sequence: TGTGCCAGCGGAGGGTTCAGAGAGACCCAGTACTTC. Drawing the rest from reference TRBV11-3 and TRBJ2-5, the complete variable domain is EAGVVQSPRYKIIEKKQPVAFWCNPISGHNTLYWYLQNLGQGPELLIRYENEEAVDDSQLPKDRFSAERLKGVDSTLKIQPAELGDSAVYLCASGGFRETQYFGPGTRLLVL.

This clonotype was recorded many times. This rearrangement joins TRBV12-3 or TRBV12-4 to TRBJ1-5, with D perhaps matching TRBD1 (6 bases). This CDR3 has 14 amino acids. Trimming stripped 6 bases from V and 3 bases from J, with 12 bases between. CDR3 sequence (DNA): TGTGCCAGCAGCCCTGGACAGTACAATCAGCCCCAGCATTTT. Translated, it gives CASSPGQYNQPQHF.

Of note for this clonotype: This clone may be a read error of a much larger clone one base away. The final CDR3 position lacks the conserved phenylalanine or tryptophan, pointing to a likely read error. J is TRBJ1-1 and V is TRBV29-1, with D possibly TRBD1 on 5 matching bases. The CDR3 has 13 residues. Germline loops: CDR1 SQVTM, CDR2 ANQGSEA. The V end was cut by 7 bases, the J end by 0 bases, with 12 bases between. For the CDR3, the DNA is TGCAGCGCCGCGACAGACTTGAACACTGAAGCTTTCCTT. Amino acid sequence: CSAATDLNTEAFL.

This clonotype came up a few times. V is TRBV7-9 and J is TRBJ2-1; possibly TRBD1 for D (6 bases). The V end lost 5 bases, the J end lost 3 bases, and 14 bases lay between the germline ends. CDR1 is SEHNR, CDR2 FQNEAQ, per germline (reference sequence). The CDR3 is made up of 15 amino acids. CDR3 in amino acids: CASSIPGTIYNEQFF. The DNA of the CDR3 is TGTGCCAGCAGCATCCCCGGGACAATCTACAATGAGCAGTTCTTC.